These 27 T cell receptor beta chains originate from one sample sequenced in a study of shared clonotypes between healthy human individuals. This table comes from immunoSEQ multiplex PCR, and its TCRdb copy is limited to in-frame clones, with some not included. The data contain 2 million to 2.5 million clones, approximately 95% of them seen just once; the ten biggest clones take up 0.39%. The sequenced sample was naive CD4+ T cells from PBMCs. Sample subset: CD45RA+ positively selected. These receptors were taken from a young man in good health. Some clones in this sample may be carry-over from other donors' samples.

The CDR3 DNA is TGTGCCAGCAGCGATCTCCGTGCGCAAGAGCAGTTCTTC. Encoded protein: CASSDLRAQEQFF. This chain joins TRBV14 and TRBJ2-1; D is unresolved. V was cut by 5 bases and J by 10 bases, with 15 bases left in between. The CDR3 runs to 13 residues. The V gene's germline CDR1 is SGHDN and CDR2 FVKESK. The full variable domain, in which reference TRBV14 and TRBJ2-1 provide the parts outside the CDR3, is EAGVTQFPSHSVIEKGQTVTLRCDPISGHDNLYWYRRVMGKEIKFLLHFVKESKQDESGMPNNRFLAERTGGTYSTLKVQPAELEDSGVYFCASSDLRAQEQFFGPGTRLTVL.

The chain uses TRBV5-1 and TRBJ2-2; TRBD2 matches at 13 bases. CDR1 is SGHRS and CDR2 is YFSETQ in the germline V gene. The V and J ends lost 4 bases and 4 bases, in that order; junction bases with no gene match: 10. The CDR3 runs 18 residues. Here the CDR3 reads CASSERLAGGLLTGELFF. The CDR3 DNA is TGCGCCAGCAGCGAAAGACTAGCGGGAGGCCTCCTCACCGGGGAGCTGTTTTTT. The full variable domain, its missing parts supplied by reference TRBV5-1 and TRBJ2-2, is KAGVTQTPRYLIKTRGQQVTLSCSPISGHRSVSWYQQTPGQGLQFLFEYFSETQRNKGNFPGRFSGRQFSNSRSEMNVSTLELGDSALYLCASSERLAGGLLTGELFFGEGSRLTVL.

The V and J genes are TRBV29-1 and TRBJ2-3, with TRBD2 matching over 8 bases. Trimming at V came to 4 bases and at J to 3 bases, leaving 15 bases not matched to a gene. This CDR3 is 17 amino acids long. Germline loops: CDR1 SQVTM, CDR2 ANQGSEA. CDR3 amino acids: CSVATHPAGVRTDTQYF. The CDR3 DNA sequence: TGCAGCGTTGCCACCCATCCAGCGGGAGTCCGTACAGATACGCAGTATTTT.

This clone occurred once. The V and J genes are TRBV4-1 and TRBJ1-4; no reliable D call. Trimming stripped 1 base from V and 8 bases from J, with 17 bases between. The CDR3 totals 16 residues. Looked up from germline, CDR1 is MGHRA and CDR2 is YSYEKL. As DNA, the CDR3 is TGCGCCAGCAGCCAAGGCAATCCAGAAGATCGGGAAAAACTGTTTTTT. Residues: CASSQGNPEDREKLFF.

This chain joins TRBV19 and TRBJ2-3; a weak D match, TRBD2 (5 bases). Trimming cost V 6 bases and J 2 bases, with 12 bases left between them. CDR1 LNHDA and CDR2 SQIVND come from the germline V gene (reference sequence). The CDR3 sequence is 14 residues long. CDR3 in DNA: TGTGCCAGTAGCCGAGCGGTTCTCACAGATACGCAGTATTTT. Its translation is CASSRAVLTDTQYF.

The chain has TRBV2 and TRBJ2-5, with 11 bases that match TRBD2. Trimming took 6 bases from V and 3 from J; bases not matched to a gene: 6. Germline V lookup: CDR1 SNHLY, CDR2 FYNNEI. This CDR3 comprises 15 residues. CDR3 bases: TGTGCCAGCAGCCCGGGACTAGCGGATAAAGAGACCCAGTACTTC. Translating gives CASSPGLADKETQYF.

About this clone itself: The same CDR3 is also encoded by other DNA sequences in this sample. The rearrangement uses TRBV5-4 and TRBJ2-3; D assignment may be TRBD1 or TRBD2 (6 bases each). CDR3 length equals 15 residues. Trimming pared 2 bases from V and 0 bases from J, leaving 10 bases between. The germline V gene has CDR1 SGHNT and CDR2 YYREEE (reference sequence). CDR3: CASSLGGSSTDTQYF. The CDR3, as DNA: TGTGCCAGCAGCTTAGGGGGGAGTAGCACAGATACGCAGTATTTT.

The chain couples TRBV19 to TRBJ1-4; TRBD1 is a possible D gene (5 bases). V shed 4 bases and J shed 4 bases, with 13 bases lying between them. Germline V gene lookup returns CDR1 LNHDA and CDR2 SQIVND (reference sequence). The CDR3 consists of 15 residues. CDR3: CASSNRDRSNEKLFF. The CDR3 bases are TGTGCCAGTAGTAACCGGGACCGAAGTAATGAAAAACTGTTTTTT. The whole variable domain, remainder taken from reference TRBV19 and TRBJ1-4, is DGGITQSPKYLFRKEGQNVTLSCEQNLNHDAMYWYRQDPGQGLRLIYYSQIVNDFQKGDIAEGYSVSREKKESFPLTVTSAQKNPTAFYLCASSNRDRSNEKLFFGSGTQLSVL.

V and J are TRBV5-1 and TRBJ2-5, with 11 bases lining up with TRBD1. V shed 4 bases and J 5 bases; nucleotides not matched to a gene: 13. Germline V CDR1 and CDR2: SGHRS, YFSETQ. This CDR3 is built from 17 residues. CDR3 in DNA: TGCGCCAGCAGCCCCACCGGGACAGGGGGTTTTGGGGAGACCCAGTACTTC. It is translated as CASSPTGTGGFGETQYF.

This sequence joins TRBV7-3 and TRBJ2-5, with 11 bases matching TRBD2. Germline trimming cut 6 bases from V and 0 bases from J; bases unmatched to any gene: 3. CDR3 length: 15 amino acids. Per the germline V gene, CDR1 is SGHTA and CDR2 is FQGTGA. CDR3 sequence reads: CASSRLAGYQETQYF. The CDR3 DNA reads as TGTGCCAGCAGTCGACTAGCGGGGTACCAAGAGACCCAGTACTTC.

Worth noting for this clone: The junction and the germline gene differ at one end; a read error may be behind it. The genes are TRBV2 and TRBJ2-1; 8 positions match TRBD1. There are 15 residues in the CDR3. Germline-derived CDR1 and CDR2 are SNHLY and FYNNEI. The DNA for the CDR3 is TGTGCCAGCAGAGAAGGTCCAGGGGGCCTATATGAGCAGTTCTTC. Translating gives CASREGPGGLYEQFF.

The count of this clone is one. The chain uses TRBV28 and TRBJ2-2; 13 nucleotides align to TRBD2. Germline V gene sequence: CDR1 MDHEN, CDR2 SYDVKM. V shed 3 bases and J 3 bases; nucleotides not matched to a gene: 7. The CDR3 runs to 18 residues. CDR3 amino acids: CASSFLGLAGTYTGELFF. The CDR3 DNA reads as TGTGCCAGCAGTTTCTTGGGACTAGCGGGAACCTACACCGGGGAGCTGTTTTTT.

The chain joins TRBV28 to TRBJ2-7, with 7 bases aligning to TRBD1. The CDR3 covers 14 residues. The V gene end was trimmed by 5 bases and the J gene end by 4 bases; junction bases not matched to a gene: 8. Germline CDR1 and CDR2: MDHEN and SYDVKM. Written as DNA, the CDR3 is TGTGCCAGCAGTCCCGGGGACAGTGTTTACGAGCAGTACTTC. This encodes CASSPGDSVYEQYF.

The V gene is TRBV9, the J gene TRBJ1-2; D is unclear. The length of the CDR3 is 13 residues. Germline CDR1 is SGDLS and CDR2 is YYNGEE. V shed 3 bases and J shed 4 bases, with 10 bases lying between them. The CDR3 loop is CASSGRPTYGYTF. The CDR3 DNA sequence: TGTGCCAGCAGCGGAAGGCCCACCTATGGCTACACCTTC. Full variable domain (rest looked up from reference TRBV9 and TRBJ1-2): DSGVTQTPKHLITATGQRVTLRCSPRSGDLSVYWYQQSLDQGLQFLIQYYNGEERAKGNILERFSAQQFPDLHSELNLSSLELGDSALYFCASSGRPTYGYTFGSGTRLTVV.

The gene calls are TRBV7-6 and TRBJ1-2; 7 bases fit TRBD1. The CDR3 spans 15 residues. Germline assignment: CDR1 SGHVS and CDR2 FNYEAQ. With 1 base clipped from V and 5 bases from J, the junction kept 7 bases outside the gene matches. CDR3 residues: CASSLVEGAGYGYTF. The CDR3 DNA is TGTGCCAGCAGCTTAGTCGAGGGGGCGGGATATGGCTACACCTTC.

The chain recombines TRBV30 with TRBJ2-1, with TRBD2 matching over 11 bases. The junction had 10 bases not matched to a gene; V was cut back by 2 bases and J by 7 bases. The CDR3 totals 16 residues. Looked up from germline, CDR1 is GTSNPN and CDR2 is SVGIG (reference sequence). The CDR3 loop is CAWSLAGGPLQNEQFF. DNA for the CDR3: TGTGCCTGGAGTTTAGCGGGAGGGCCGTTGCAGAATGAGCAGTTCTTC.

The J gene is TRBJ2-7, the V gene TRBV5-4; TRBD1 aligns across 7 bases. Losses at the gene ends were 1 base for V and 2 bases for J; bases not matched to a gene: 9. This CDR3 has 16 residues. In germline, CDR1 is SGHNT, CDR2 YYREEE (reference sequence). CDR3 sequence: CASSLSEIGQAYEQYF. The CDR3 nucleotides are TGTGCCAGCAGCTTGAGCGAAATTGGACAGGCCTACGAGCAGTACTTC.

This chain connects TRBV27 to TRBJ2-7, with D tentatively TRBD2 (6 bases). V was pared by 8 bases and J by 5 bases, with 16 bases between. Germline assignment: CDR1 MNHEY and CDR2 SMNVEV (reference sequence). This CDR3 comprises 13 residues. In DNA, the CDR3 is TGTGCCAGCGCGGCTAGCGAGGTCCACGAGCAGTACTTC. Residues: CASAASEVHEQYF.

The chain employs TRBV6-1 and TRBJ1-1; 7 bases are shared with TRBD1. The germline V gene has CDR1 MNHNS and CDR2 SASEGT. The CDR3 length is 13 residues. V shed 3 bases, J shed 3 bases, and the junction held 1 base outside the gene matches. CDR3 sequence reads: CASSDRGDTEAFF. As DNA, the CDR3 is TGTGCCAGCAGTGACAGGGGGGACACTGAAGCTTTCTTT.

This clone was counted a few times. The rearrangement joins TRBV30 to TRBJ2-5, with D perhaps TRBD1 (5 bases). The CDR3 is made up of 12 amino acids. V dropped 2 bases and J dropped 5 bases, with 9 bases sitting between them. The germline V gene encodes CDR1 GTSNPN and CDR2 SVGIG (reference sequence). The CDR3 loop reads CAWSPAGETQYF. The CDR3 DNA reads as TGTGCCTGGAGTCCGGCAGGGGAGACCCAGTACTTC.

V and J are TRBV5-1 and TRBJ2-1; 9 bases fit TRBD2. This CDR3 comprises 16 residues. Germline CDR1 reads SGHRS; CDR2 reads YFSETQ. With 2 bases clipped from V and 2 bases from J, the junction kept 5 bases outside the gene matches. Written as DNA, the CDR3 is TGCGCCAGCAGCTTTGGGGCTAGCGGGACCTACAATGAGCAGTTCTTC. Amino acids: CASSFGASGTYNEQFF.

The rearrangement uses TRBV6-5 and TRBJ2-5, with 9 positions matching TRBD2. The CDR3 covers 15 residues. V trimming: 6 bases; J trimming: 4 bases; junction bases outside the gene matches: 9. CDR1 and CDR2 from the germline V gene are MNHEY and SVGAGI. As DNA, the CDR3 is TGTGCCAGCAGACCCCATGGAGCGGGGGGAGAGACCCAGTACTTC. Translated: CASRPHGAGGETQYF.

In its sample, this clone was seen once. The rearrangement links TRBV6-5 to TRBJ2-6; D is perhaps TRBD1 or TRBD2 (6 bases each). V was trimmed by 10 bases and J by 2 bases, leaving 15 bases between them. CDR1 is MNHEY, CDR2 SVGAGI, per germline. The CDR3 extends over 15 amino acids. CDR3 residues: CATLRGGTGANVLTF. In DNA form, the CDR3 reads TGTGCCACCCTCCGAGGGGGGACTGGGGCCAACGTCCTGACTTTC.

The rearrangement links TRBV27 to TRBJ2-3; 10 nucleotides match TRBD1. Losses at the gene ends were 5 bases for V and 4 bases for J; bases not matched to a gene: 6. The CDR3 extends over 15 amino acids. Germline V lookup: CDR1 MNHEY, CDR2 SMNVEV (reference sequence). CDR3 sequence (DNA): TGTGCCAGCAGTCCCCAGACAGGGGGCGCAGATACGCAGTATTTT. Translated: CASSPQTGGADTQYF.

This rearrangement joins TRBV14 to TRBJ2-1, with 9 bases fitting TRBD2. This CDR3 spans 18 amino acids. V lost 1 base and J lost 2; bases outside the gene matches: 9. Looked up from germline, CDR1 is SGHDN and CDR2 is FVKESK. The CDR3 sequence: CASSQVYGGLATYNEQFF. CDR3 DNA sequence: TGTGCCAGCAGCCAAGTTTATGGGGGACTAGCTACCTACAATGAGCAGTTCTTC.

The CDR3 reads CASSPRWTGTTEAFF. In DNA form, the CDR3 reads TGTGCCAGCAGTCCCAGGTGGACAGGCACCACTGAAGCTTTCTTT. This chain connects TRBV27 to TRBJ1-1, with 7 bases that match TRBD1. Losses at the gene ends were 5 bases for V and 4 bases for J; bases not matched to a gene: 10. Germline values: CDR1 MNHEY, CDR2 SMNVEV (reference sequence). CDR3 length: 15 amino acids.

The gene calls are TRBV5-1 and TRBJ2-7, with 10 bases fitting TRBD2. The CDR3 length is 16 residues. CDR1 and CDR2 from the germline V gene are SGHRS and YFSETQ. V lost 3 bases and J lost 1; bases outside the gene matches: 7. This CDR3 is CASSSAGGKTSYEQYF. The CDR3, as DNA: TGCGCCAGCAGCTCAGCGGGGGGGAAGACGTCCTACGAGCAGTACTTC.